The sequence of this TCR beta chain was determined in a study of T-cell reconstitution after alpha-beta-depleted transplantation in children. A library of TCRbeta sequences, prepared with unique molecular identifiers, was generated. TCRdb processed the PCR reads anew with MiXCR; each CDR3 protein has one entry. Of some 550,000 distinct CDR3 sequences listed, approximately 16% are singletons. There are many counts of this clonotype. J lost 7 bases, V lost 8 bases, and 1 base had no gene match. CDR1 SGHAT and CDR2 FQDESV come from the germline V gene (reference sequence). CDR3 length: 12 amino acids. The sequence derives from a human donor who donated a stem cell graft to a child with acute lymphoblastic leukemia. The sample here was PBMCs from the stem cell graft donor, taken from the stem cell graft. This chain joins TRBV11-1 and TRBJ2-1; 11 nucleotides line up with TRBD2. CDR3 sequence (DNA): TGTGCCAGCTCTAGCGGGAGGAATGAGCAGTTCTTC. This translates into CASSSGRNEQFF. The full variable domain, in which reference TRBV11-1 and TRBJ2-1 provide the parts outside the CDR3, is EAEVAQSPRYKITEKSQAVAFWCDPISGHATLYWYRQILGQGPELLVQFQDESVVDDSQLPKDRFSAERLKGVDSTLKIQPAELGDSAMYLCASSSGRNEQFFGPGTRLTVL.